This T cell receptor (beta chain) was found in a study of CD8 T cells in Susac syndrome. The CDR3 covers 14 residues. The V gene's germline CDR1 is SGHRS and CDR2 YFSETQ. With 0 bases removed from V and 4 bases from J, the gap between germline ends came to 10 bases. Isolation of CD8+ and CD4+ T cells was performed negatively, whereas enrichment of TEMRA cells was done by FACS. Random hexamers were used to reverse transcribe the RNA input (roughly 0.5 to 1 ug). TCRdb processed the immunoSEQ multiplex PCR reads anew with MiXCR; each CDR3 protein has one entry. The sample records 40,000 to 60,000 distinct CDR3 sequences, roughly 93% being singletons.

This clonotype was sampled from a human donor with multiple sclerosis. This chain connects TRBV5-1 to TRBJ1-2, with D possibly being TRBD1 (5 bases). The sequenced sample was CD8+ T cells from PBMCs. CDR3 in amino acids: CASSLVGRLYGYTF. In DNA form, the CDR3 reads TGCGCCAGCAGCTTGGTGGGACGGCTCTATGGCTACACCTTC.